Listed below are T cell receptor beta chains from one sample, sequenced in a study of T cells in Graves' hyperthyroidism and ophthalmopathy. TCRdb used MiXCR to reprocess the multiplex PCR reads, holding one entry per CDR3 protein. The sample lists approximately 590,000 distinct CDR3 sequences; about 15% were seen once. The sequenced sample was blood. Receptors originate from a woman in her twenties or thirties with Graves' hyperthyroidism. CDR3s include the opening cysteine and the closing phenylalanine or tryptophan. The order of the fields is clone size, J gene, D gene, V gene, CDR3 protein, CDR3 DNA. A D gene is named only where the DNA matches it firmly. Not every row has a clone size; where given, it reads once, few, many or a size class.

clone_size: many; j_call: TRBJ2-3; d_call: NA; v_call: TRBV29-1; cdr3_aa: CSVEDGEITPDTQYF; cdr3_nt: TGCAGCGTTGAAGATGGGGAAATAACACCAGATACGCAGTATTTT
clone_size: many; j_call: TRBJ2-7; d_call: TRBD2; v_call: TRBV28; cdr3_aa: CASSSLGGTSGRGPPTNSYEQYF; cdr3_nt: TGTGCCAGCAGTTCGCTGGGAGGGACTAGCGGGAGAGGGCCGCCAACGAACTCCTACGAGCAGTACTTC
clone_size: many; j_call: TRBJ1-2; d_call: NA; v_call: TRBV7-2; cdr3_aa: CASSLDSSSYGYTF; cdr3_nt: TGTGCCAGCAGCTTAGACAGCTCCTCCTATGGCTACACCTTC
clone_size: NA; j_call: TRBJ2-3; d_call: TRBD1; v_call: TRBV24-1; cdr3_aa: CATSASQGMADTQYF; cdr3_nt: TGTGCCACCAGTGCCTCACAGGGGATGGCAGATACGCAGTATTTT
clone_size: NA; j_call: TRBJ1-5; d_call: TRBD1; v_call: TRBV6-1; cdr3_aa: CASRAGTGDQRNQPQHF; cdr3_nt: TGTGCCAGCAGAGCCGGGACAGGGGATCAACGCAATCAGCCCCAGCATTTT
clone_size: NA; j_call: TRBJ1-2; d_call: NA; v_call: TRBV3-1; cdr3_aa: CASSHQASRGYTF; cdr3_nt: TGTGCCAGCAGCCATCAGGCGAGTCGGGGCTACACCTTC
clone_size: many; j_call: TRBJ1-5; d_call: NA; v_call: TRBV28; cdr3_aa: CASSLDDSGNQPQHF; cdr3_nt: TGTGCCAGCAGTTTAGACGACAGCGGCAATCAGCCCCAGCATTTT
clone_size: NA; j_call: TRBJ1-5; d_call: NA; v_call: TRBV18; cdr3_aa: CASSPLILGGDQPQHF; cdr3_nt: TGTGCCAGCTCACCCTTAATTTTAGGAGGGGATCAGCCCCAGCATTTT
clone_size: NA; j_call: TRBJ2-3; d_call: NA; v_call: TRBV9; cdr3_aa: CASSVGVSDTQYF; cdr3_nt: TGTGCCAGCAGCGTAGGTGTTTCTGATACGCAGTATTTT
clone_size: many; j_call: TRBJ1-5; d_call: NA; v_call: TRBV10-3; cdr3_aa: CAISGVNQPQHF; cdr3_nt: TGTGCCATCAGTGGCGTCAATCAGCCCCAGCATTTT
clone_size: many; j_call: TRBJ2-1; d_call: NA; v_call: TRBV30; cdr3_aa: CAWSVGLANNNEQFF; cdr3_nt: TGTGCCTGGAGTGTTGGGCTAGCCAATAACAATGAGCAGTTCTTC
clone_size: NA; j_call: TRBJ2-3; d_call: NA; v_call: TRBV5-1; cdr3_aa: CASSRRLPTDTQYF; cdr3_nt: TGCGCCAGCAGCCGTAGACTACCCACAGATACGCAGTATTTT
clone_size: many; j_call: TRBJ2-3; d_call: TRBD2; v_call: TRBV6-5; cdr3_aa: CASRELSGGTDTQYF; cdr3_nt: TGTGCCAGCAGGGAACTCAGCGGGGGCACAGATACGCAGTATTTT
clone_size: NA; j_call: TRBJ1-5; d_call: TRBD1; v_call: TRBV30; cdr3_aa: CAWSLQAYDRGNQPQHF; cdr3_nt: TGTGCCTGGAGCCTTCAGGCCTACGACAGGGGTAATCAGCCCCAGCATTTT